These T cell receptor beta chains were read from a single sample in a study of cytomegalovirus exposure and HLA in healthy donors. Measured with immunoSEQ multiplex PCR; TCRdb has only the in-frame clones, and not every one. Of about 77,000 clones detected, roughly 80% appear once; the ten largest clones hold around 4.5%. Sequenced material: PBMCs. The receptors here all came from a man aged 35 to 55 in good health and CMV-seronegative. Each CDR3 is given with its conserved first and last residue. Each record gives: V gene, J gene, D gene, clone size, CDR3 protein, CDR3 DNA. The D gene is left open where the match is weak. Clone size is not always given. Where it is, it says once, few, many or a class for expanded clones.

>TRBV7-8|TRBJ2-7|TRBD2|-
CASSVLGLADAYEQYF
TGTGCCAGCAGCGTACTGGGACTAGCGGACGCCTACGAGCAGTACTTC
>TRBV13|TRBJ2-1|-|-
CASSQGLGEQFF
TGTGCCAGCAGCCAGGGTTTAGGGGAGCAGTTCTTC
>TRBV25-1|TRBJ2-2|-|few
CASNSPDTGELFF
TGTGCCAGCAACAGTCCAGATACGGGGGAGCTGTTTTTT
>TRBV27|TRBJ2-7|-|-
CASSPRGVHEQYF
TGTGCCAGCAGTCCCAGGGGCGTCCACGAGCAGTACTTC
>TRBV4-1|TRBJ1-1|-|-
CASSQDLGARGATEAFF
TGCGCCAGCAGCCAAGATCTGGGAGCCAGGGGAGCCACTGAAGCTTTCTTT
>TRBV7-6|TRBJ1-1|-|few
CASSLGSGTEAFF
TGTGCCAGCAGCTTAGGTTCGGGCACTGAAGCTTTCTTT
>TRBV7-2|TRBJ2-1|TRBD1|-
CASTFRDRGRNEQFF
TGTGCCAGCACCTTCAGGGACAGGGGGCGTAATGAGCAGTTCTTC
>TRBV7-9|TRBJ1-2|TRBD1|-
CASSLGPGGRGYTF
TGTGCCAGCAGCTTAGGCCCAGGGGGCAGAGGCTACACCTTC
>TRBV5-6|TRBJ2-7|-|-
CASSSGTLGPEQYF
TGTGCCAGCAGCTCAGGGACTTTGGGCCCCGAGCAGTACTTC
>TRBV4-2|TRBJ2-1|-|-
CASSPIGEAYNEQFF
TGTGCCAGCAGCCCCATAGGGGAAGCCTACAATGAGCAGTTCTTC
>TRBV2|TRBJ2-7|-|few
CASSEMAGPYEQYF
TGTGCCAGCAGTGAAATGGCGGGCCCCTACGAGCAGTACTTC
>TRBV15|TRBJ1-2|-|-
CATSRDLHETDRSLYYGYTF
TGTGCCACCAGCAGAGATCTACACGAGACAGATAGGTCTCTATACTATGGCTACACCTTC
>TRBV9|TRBJ2-7|TRBD2|-
CASSVDGTTTYEQYF
TGTGCCAGCAGCGTAGACGGGACTACCACCTACGAGCAGTACTTC
>TRBV15|TRBJ2-5|TRBD2|-
CATSRDIGGSGGAETQYF
TGTGCCACCAGCAGAGATATCGGGGGGTCGGGAGGGGCAGAGACCCAGTACTTC
>TRBV15|TRBJ2-7|TRBD1|-
CATSTKGQGTAEQYF
TGTGCCACCAGCACGAAGGGACAGGGGACGGCCGAGCAGTACTTC